This T cell receptor (beta chain) originates from a study of T cell responses to AZD1222 COVID-19 vaccine. Findings and limits, study-wide: Females made up more of the donors, who were largely white British, and clonal diversity may have come out too low. There were repertoire samples only from the period after the peak T cell response.

Germline CDR1 and CDR2: MDHEN and SYDVKM. Trimming left V 7 bases short and J 8 bases short, with 14 bases between. The CDR3 covers 12 residues. Sequenced by immunoSEQ multiplex PCR; TCRdb stores in-frame clones only, minus some. Found here are about 120,000 clones, under 95% of them singletons; the top ten hold approximately 5.1%. As for this clone: Its cognate antigen is unknown.

This clonotype was obtained from an adult in good health. Sequencing was performed on peripheral blood, taken on day 0 of AZD1222 vaccination. The chain combines TRBV28 with TRBJ1-2; weak D call: TRBD1 (5 bases). Here the CDR3 reads CASTRDLPGYTF. The CDR3 DNA reads as TGTGCCAGCACTCGGGACCTTCCCGGCTACACCTTC.